A selection of T cell receptor beta chains follows, all from one sample in a study of T cell changes during pregnancy in multiple sclerosis. Only in-frame clones appear in the TCRdb table, and some are missing; sequencing was by immunoSEQ multiplex PCR. The sample has approximately 74,000 clones, approximately 92% seen once. The specimen was peripheral blood, collected before pregnancy. The receptors come from a female donor with multiple sclerosis, enrolled in a pregnancy study. CDR3s include the opening cysteine and the closing phenylalanine or tryptophan. D genes are given only for firm matches. A clone size is listed for some rows: how often the clone was seen (once, few, many), or a class if it is expanded.

-	TRBV29-1	TRBJ2-5	TRBD2	TGCAGCGTTCGGGGGGGCGGAGAGACCCAGTACTTC	CSVRGGGETQYF
-	TRBV28	TRBJ2-2	TRBD2	TGTGCCAGCTTCCTAGCGGGAGGGCCGGGGGAGCTGTTTTTT	CASFLAGGPGELFF
-	TRBV7-2	TRBJ2-7	TRBD2	TGTGCCACAGAATCCCAAGCGGGAGTCCACGAGCAGTACTTC	CATESQAGVHEQYF
-	TRBV6-4	TRBJ1-2	TRBD1	TGTGCCAGCAGCCAGGGGACAGGACCTACTGGAGGCTACACCTTC	CASSQGTGPTGGYTF
-	TRBV6-6	TRBJ1-2	-	TGTGCCAGCAGACCCTCGAATATCGGGGGTGACTATGGCTACACCTTC	CASRPSNIGGDYGYTF
-	TRBV29-1	TRBJ2-1	-	TGCAGCGTCTTCTACAATGAGCAGTTCTTC	CSVFYNEQFF
-	TRBV29-1	TRBJ2-3	TRBD2	TGCAGCGTAAGCTACTCGGGAGGGCCAGATACGCAGTATTTT	CSVSYSGGPDTQYF
-	TRBV4-1	TRBJ2-2	-	TGCGCCAGCAGCCAATATGAGGGAAGCACCGGGGAGCTGTTTTTT	CASSQYEGSTGELFF
-	TRBV7-7	TRBJ2-2	-	TGTGCTAGCAGCCCAGCTCAGGGAACCGGGGAGCTGTTTTTT	CASSPAQGTGELFF
-	TRBV14	TRBJ2-5	TRBD1	TGTGCCAGCAGCCAAGATGGGACAGGGGGCACGGAGACCCAGTACTTC	CASSQDGTGGTETQYF
-	TRBV28	TRBJ2-1	TRBD2	TGTGCCAGCAGTTCACTAGCGGGAGGGTCCTACAATGAGCAGTTCTTC	CASSSLAGGSYNEQFF
-	TRBV7-2	TRBJ2-1	-	TGTGCCAGCAGCTTACTTTCGCTAGCCCGGGACAATGAGCAGTTCTTC	CASSLLSLARDNEQFF
-	TRBV19	TRBJ1-1	-	TGTGCCAGTAGTATAGTCGGGGTGACGGACACTGAAGCTTTCTTT	CASSIVGVTDTEAFF
-	TRBV15	TRBJ2-3	TRBD2	TGTGCCACCGGGGGGACTAGCGGGAGAATGGCAGATACGCAGTATTTT	CATGGTSGRMADTQYF
-	TRBV6-5	TRBJ2-5	TRBD1	TGTGCCAGCAGCGCCGGGACAGGGGTGGAGACCCAGTACTTC	CASSAGTGVETQYF
-	TRBV6-5	TRBJ1-2	-	TGTGCCAGCAGCCTGCGGGGGGATGGCTACACCTTC	CASSLRGDGYTF
once	TRBV6-1	TRBJ2-7	-	TGTGCCAGCAGTGATACAGTCTACGAGCAGTACTTC	CASSDTVYEQYF
-	TRBV5-6	TRBJ1-1	-	TGTGCCAGCAGCTTAGGGGGGGACGCTGAAGCTTTCTTT	CASSLGGDAEAFF
-	TRBV7-7	TRBJ2-3	TRBD2	TGTGCTAGCAGCTTAGCGGGAGGGCTAGATACGCAGTATTTT	CASSLAGGLDTQYF
-	TRBV28	TRBJ1-3	-	TGTGCCAGCAGTTTATGGCACAGGGTATCCGGAAACACCATATATTTT	CASSLWHRVSGNTIYF
once	TRBV30	TRBJ1-2	TRBD1	TGTGCCTGGAGCAGGGGGTATGGCTACACCTTC	CAWSRGYGYTF
-	TRBV12-5	TRBJ1-1	-	TGTGCTAGTGGTTCCGGACTTCTGAAGGTGGCTTTCTTT	CASGSGLLKVAFF
-	TRBV5-1	TRBJ2-7	TRBD1	TGCGCCAGCAGCTTGAAGACAGGGGACTTCTACGAGCAGTACTTC	CASSLKTGDFYEQYF
-	TRBV29-1	TRBJ2-7	-	TGCAGCGTTGAATTGTCGGGCAGGGGCCACGAGCAGTACTTC	CSVELSGRGHEQYF
-	TRBV5-6	TRBJ2-1	-	TGTGCCAGCAGCCAAGGGGTAGGGGTTTACAATGAGCAGTTCTTC	CASSQGVGVYNEQFF
-	TRBV5-1	TRBJ2-3	-	TGCGCCAGCAGCTCGACATCTAGCACAGATACGCAGTATTTT	CASSSTSSTDTQYF
-	TRBV19	TRBJ2-1	-	TGTGCCAGTAGCAACCCCCTGGGGGCCGGGGTTAATGAGCAGTTCTTC	CASSNPLGAGVNEQFF
-	TRBV13	TRBJ2-7	-	TGTGCCAGCAGCTTAGACGGGAACGAGCAGTACTTC	CASSLDGNEQYF
-	TRBV19	TRBJ2-4	TRBD1	TGTGCCAGCCGGACCACAGGGGGCGGTTTGCAGTACTTC	CASRTTGGGLQYF
-	TRBV27	TRBJ2-3	TRBD2	TGTGCCAGCAGTTCCGGGACTAGCGGGAGGGATACGCAGTATTTT	CASSSGTSGRDTQYF
-	TRBV19	TRBJ2-1	TRBD2	TGTGCCACTGGACTAGCGGGAGGGCCCGGGAATGAGCAGTTCTTC	CATGLAGGPGNEQFF
-	TRBV28	TRBJ1-2	-	TGTGCCAGCAGTCCCAACAGGGAATATGGCTACACCTTC	CASSPNREYGYTF
-	TRBV2	TRBJ2-7	-	TGTGCCAGCAGTGTACAGGCCCCCTACGAGCAGTACTTC	CASSVQAPYEQYF
once	TRBV6-6	TRBJ1-1	TRBD1	TGTGCCAGCAGTTACTACGGACAGGGGGGGACTGAAGCTTTCTTT	CASSYYGQGGTEAFF
-	TRBV5-6	TRBJ1-2	-	TGTGCCAGCAGCTCCCCGGGGCAGGGGAGTTATGGCTACACCTTC	CASSSPGQGSYGYTF
-	TRBV6-1	TRBJ2-1	TRBD1	TGTGCCACCTCAACAGGGGCCTCGGACCTCAATGAGCAGTTCTTC	CATSTGASDLNEQFF
-	TRBV11-3	TRBJ1-1	-	TGTGCCAGCAGCTCCCTAAACATCGGGTCCACTGAAGCTTTCTTT	CASSSLNIGSTEAFF
-	TRBV5-1	TRBJ2-7	-	TGCGCCAGCTCCCGGGAAGTAACTAGCTACGAGCAGTACTTT	CASSREVTSYEQYF
-	TRBV25-1	TRBJ1-2	-	TGTGCCAGCAGTGAGGGGATTACAGGGCCCTATGGCTACACCTTC	CASSEGITGPYGYTF
-	TRBV4-3	TRBJ2-7	-	TGCGCCAGCAGCCAGTGGGGAGACGCCAGCTCCTACGAGCAGTACTTC	CASSQWGDASSYEQYF
-	TRBV11-3	TRBJ2-1	-	TGTGCCAGCAGCTCCGAGTGGGAGCAGTTCTTC	CASSSEWEQFF
-	TRBV19	TRBJ1-5	-	TGTGCCAGTAGTAGCGGACAGAGTAGCAATCAGCCCCAGCATTTT	CASSSGQSSNQPQHF
-	TRBV28	TRBJ2-6	TRBD2	TGTGCCAGCAGTCCCGGGGAGGGGCGTCTAAGGGCCAACGTCCTGACTTTC	CASSPGEGRLRANVLTF
-	TRBV18	TRBJ2-3	TRBD1	TGTGCCAGCTCACCTTACAGGGGAGTTAGCACAGATACGCAGTATTTT	CASSPYRGVSTDTQYF
-	TRBV7-8	TRBJ1-5	TRBD1	TGTGCCAGCAGCGCGGACAGGGGGATTTATCAGCCCCAGCATTTT	CASSADRGIYQPQHF
-	TRBV11-1	TRBJ2-7	TRBD2	TGTGCCAGCAGCTTCGGTGGGCTAGCGGGAGAAGAGCAGTACTTC	CASSFGGLAGEEQYF
-	TRBV2	TRBJ2-3	-	TGTGCCAGCAGTCCTCTGGGGGCCGGGATTAGCACAGATACGCAGTATTTT	CASSPLGAGISTDTQYF
-	TRBV2	TRBJ2-5	TRBD1	TGTGCCAGCAGTTTACAGGGGCCGCTGCAAGAGACCCAGTACTTC	CASSLQGPLQETQYF
-	TRBV29-1	TRBJ2-1	-	TGCAGCGTTGGAGGTTTAGGCAATGAGCAGTTCTTC	CSVGGLGNEQFF
-	TRBV7-7	TRBJ2-7	TRBD1	TGTGCTAGCAGCTTAAACAGGGGCTCCTACGAGCAGTACTTC	CASSLNRGSYEQYF
-	TRBV18	TRBJ2-1	TRBD2	TGTGCCAGCCCACATGAGGGGAGGGAATCCTACAATGAGCAGTTCTTC	CASPHEGRESYNEQFF
-	TRBV27	TRBJ2-1	-	TGTGCCAGCAGCCTGAGCTACTACAATGAGCAGTTCTTC	CASSLSYYNEQFF
once	TRBV27	TRBJ2-1	TRBD1	TGTGCCAGCAGTTTAAAGGGACAGGGGGTCTATGAGCAGTTCTTC	CASSLKGQGVYEQFF
-	TRBV28	TRBJ2-3	TRBD1	TGTGCCAGCAAGAAACCGGGACAGGGGGCGGGAGATACGCAGTATTTT	CASKKPGQGAGDTQYF